Following are 3 T cell receptor beta chains from one sample sequenced in a study of blood T cell repertoires in COVID-19. Generated by immunoSEQ multiplex PCR, the TCRdb table keeps only in-frame clones and is missing some. The data show fewer than 450,000 clones, with around nine tenths seen just once and around 3.5% held by the top ten. The source material was peripheral blood. The receptors here all came from a woman aged 18-29 years who had recovered from COVID-19.

The chain combines TRBV5-4 with TRBJ1-2; the match to TRBD1 covers 8 bases. The V gene end was trimmed by 3 bases and the J gene end by 4 bases; junction bases not matched to a gene: 8. CDR1 is SGHNT and CDR2 is YYREEE in the germline V gene (reference sequence). The CDR3 spans 15 residues. The CDR3: CASSSGGGSGYGYTF. The CDR3 DNA reads TGTGCCAGCAGCTCAGGGGGCGGGTCTGGCTATGGCTACACCTTC.

The chain links TRBV7-9 to TRBJ1-2, with 7 bases identical to TRBD1. The CDR3 has 14 residues. V shed 5 bases and J 4 bases; nucleotides not matched to a gene: 7. Germline lookup yields CDR1 SEHNR and CDR2 FQNEAQ (reference sequence). CDR3 residues: CASSGTESGYGYTF. CDR3 in DNA: TGTGCCAGCAGCGGGACAGAATCGGGCTATGGCTACACCTTC. The whole variable domain, remainder taken from reference TRBV7-9 and TRBJ1-2, is DTGVSQNPRHKITKRGQNVTFRCDPISEHNRLYWYRQTLGQGPEFLTYFQNEAQLEKSRLLSDRFSAERPKGSFSTLEIQRTEQGDSAMYLCASSGTESGYGYTFGSGTRLTVV.

This clone turned up a few times. This chain links TRBV7-9 with TRBJ2-2; possibly TRBD2 for D (5 bases). Trimming shortened V by 5 bases and J by 5 bases, and 12 bases separated the two germline ends. Germline V gives CDR1 SEHNR, CDR2 FQNEAQ (reference sequence). This CDR3 has 14 residues. The CDR3 DNA is TGTGCCAGCAGCCTGGACTTGAAAACCGGGGAGCTGTTTTTT. Protein sequence: CASSLDLKTGELFF.